The rows below give T cell receptor beta chains drawn from one sample of a study of blood T cell repertoires in COVID-19. Profiling relied on immunoSEQ multiplex PCR, and the TCRdb table lists in-frame clones only, not all of them. The sample has hundreds of thousands of clones; 87% are singletons. Sequencing was carried out using peripheral blood. These receptors were obtained from a man between 18 and 29 years old with active or convalescent COVID-19. The CDR3 runs from the conserved cysteine through the conserved F or W. The D gene is left open where the match is weak. Where a row states a size, it is once, few, many or the class of an expanded clone; other rows omit it.

D	V	size	J	DNA	CDR3
-	TRBV18	-	TRBJ1-6	TGTGCCAGCTCAGACAGCTCCTATAATTCACCCCTCCACTTT	CASSDSSYNSPLHF
-	TRBV6-6	few	TRBJ1-1	TGTGCCAGCAGTCCGGGGGAAATGTCTGAAGCTTTCTTT	CASSPGEMSEAFF
TRBD1	TRBV19	-	TRBJ2-4	TGTGCCAGTAGTATAGGGGGACAGGGGGCCGGGGTTTCCAAAAACATTCAGTACTTC	CASSIGGQGAGVSKNIQYF
-	TRBV28	-	TRBJ1-4	TGTGCCAGCAGTTTTTCATCAGTGGTATCGATTGAAAAACTGTTTTTT	CASSFSSVVSIEKLFF
-	TRBV7-8	once	TRBJ1-3	TGTGCCAGCAGCGGCGGGTTTAGGAACACCATATATTTT	CASSGGFRNTIYF
-	TRBV12-3/TRBV12-4	-	TRBJ1-1	TGTGCCAGCAGGACTATCACTGAAGCTTTCTTT	CASRTITEAFF
-	TRBV19	-	TRBJ1-5	TGTGCCAGTACTCTGCGAGATAGCAATCAGCCCCAGCATTTT	CASTLRDSNQPQHF
-	TRBV6-5	-	TRBJ1-3	TGTGCCAGCAGTTCCAGGGTTATTGGAAACACCATATATTTT	CASSSRVIGNTIYF
TRBD2	TRBV7-2	-	TRBJ2-3	TGTGCCAGCAGCTGGCGCCGGGGTAGCGGGGGGGCCACAGATACGCAGTATTTT	CASSWRRGSGGATDTQYF
-	TRBV6-5	once	TRBJ1-6	TGTGCCAGCAAGGCGGGGGCAGATTCACCCCTCCACTTT	CASKAGADSPLHF
TRBD2	TRBV5-1	-	TRBJ2-7	TGCGCCAGCAGCTTAAAGCTAGCGGGAGATAAAGACGAGCAGTACTTC	CASSLKLAGDKDEQYF
-	TRBV6-5	-	TRBJ2-3	TGTGCCAGCAGCCCAGGGTTCAGCACAGATACGCAGTATTTT	CASSPGFSTDTQYF
TRBD1	TRBV7-2	once	TRBJ1-1	TGTGCCAGCAGCTTAATGGGACAGGGAAATACTGAAGCTTTCTTT	CASSLMGQGNTEAFF
TRBD1	TRBV18	-	TRBJ1-3	TGTGTCAGCTCCCACGGACAGGTGGGCGGAAACACCATATATTTT	CVSSHGQVGGNTIYF
-	TRBV9	few	TRBJ1-5	TGTGCCAGCAGCGGAGAGGGAGGGGCCGCGGGGCCCCAGCATTTT	CASSGEGGAAGPQHF
-	TRBV4-1	once	TRBJ1-2	TGCGCCAGCAGCCAACAGTACCGCCGGGAGGGTAACTATGGCTACACCTTC	CASSQQYRREGNYGYTF
-	TRBV6-1	-	TRBJ1-6	TGTGCCAGCAGTGAAGCGACAGGCGTCTATAATTCACCCCTCCACTTT	CASSEATGVYNSPLHF
-	TRBV11-2	-	TRBJ1-1	TGTGCCAGCAGCCTTCAGGCGATCTTGAACACTGAAGCTTTCTTT	CASSLQAILNTEAFF
TRBD1	TRBV19	-	TRBJ1-5	TGTGCCAGTAGTATAGGTGAGGGACAGGGGCTCTATAGCAATCAGCCCCAGCATTTT	CASSIGEGQGLYSNQPQHF
-	TRBV7-3	-	TRBJ1-6	TGTGCCAGCAGCCAGACATCACATAATTCACCCCTCCACTTT	CASSQTSHNSPLHF
TRBD2	TRBV27	-	TRBJ2-3	TGTGCCAGCAGTTCCCGGATAGCGGGAGGGGCAGATACGCAGTATTTT	CASSSRIAGGADTQYF
TRBD1	TRBV2	few	TRBJ2-5	TGTGCCAGCAGGGACAGGGGAGAGACCCAGTACTTC	CASRDRGETQYF
-	TRBV7-3	-	TRBJ2-7	TGTGCCAGCAGCTTCACCCGGGGGTACGAGCAGTACTTC	CASSFTRGYEQYF
-	TRBV27	-	TRBJ2-1	TGTGCCAGCAGTTTATCCCTGGTTGGCAGCTCCTACAATGAGCAGTTCTTC	CASSLSLVGSSYNEQFF
-	TRBV27	-	TRBJ2-7	TGTGCCAGCAGGCCGGGTGGATCCTACGAGCAGTACTTC	CASRPGGSYEQYF
-	TRBV6-5	-	TRBJ1-2	TGTGCCAGCTCCAGCCCAGGCAGGGGAAATCAGGGCTACACCTTC	CASSSPGRGNQGYTF
TRBD2	TRBV24-1	-	TRBJ2-2	TGTGCCACCAGTGACCCGGACCGCCCGGGGGGCACCGGGGAGCTGTTTTTT	CATSDPDRPGGTGELFF
TRBD2	TRBV7-2	-	TRBJ2-3	TGTGCCAGCAGCCCGTCCCTAGCGGGGGGGCCGACAGATACGCAGTATTTT	CASSPSLAGGPTDTQYF
-	TRBV4-2	-	TRBJ2-7	TGTGCCAGCAGCCAGGGAGCAAACTACGAGCAGTACTTC	CASSQGANYEQYF
TRBD2	TRBV4-1	-	TRBJ2-5	TGCGCCAGCAGCCAAGGGACTAGCGGACGGAGGGAGACCCAGTACTTC	CASSQGTSGRRETQYF
-	TRBV9	few	TRBJ1-5	TGTGCCAGCAGCGTAGGAGAGAGGGTGGGACAGCCCCAGCATTTT	CASSVGERVGQPQHF
-	TRBV27	-	TRBJ2-3	TGTGCCAGCAGCCGAGGGGATACGCAGTATTTT	CASSRGDTQYF
TRBD2	TRBV4-3	-	TRBJ2-7	TGCGCCAGCAGCCGATCGGCGGGGGGCCTGTTCGACGAGCAGTACTTC	CASSRSAGGLFDEQYF
TRBD1	TRBV10-3	-	TRBJ1-4	TGTGCCATCAGTGAGTCTGCAGGGGGCATGGAAAAACTGTTTTTT	CAISESAGGMEKLFF
-	TRBV7-9	few	TRBJ2-7	TGTGCCAGCACCACACCGGTGGGGAGGATCTACGAGCAGTACTTC	CASTTPVGRIYEQYF
TRBD1	TRBV5-1	-	TRBJ1-1	TGCGCCAGCAGCCCTGGGACAGGTGAGGCTTTCTTT	CASSPGTGEAFF
TRBD1	TRBV11-2	-	TRBJ1-4	TGTGCCAGCAGCTTCCCGGACAGGGCAACTAATGAAAAACTGTTTTTT	CASSFPDRATNEKLFF
-	TRBV7-6	-	TRBJ1-1	TGTGCCAGCAGCTTAGGGGCATCGTACACTGAAGCTTTCTTT	CASSLGASYTEAFF
TRBD2	TRBV14	-	TRBJ2-1	TGTGCCAGCAGCCGGGCCGGGACTAGCCTTTACAATGAGCAGTTCTTC	CASSRAGTSLYNEQFF
-	TRBV6-5	-	TRBJ1-1	TGTGCCAGCAGAGCCTATCAGGGAACTGAAGCTTTCTTT	CASRAYQGTEAFF
-	TRBV5-1	-	TRBJ2-3	TGCGCCAGCAGCTTGGCCAGGGCTGGAGATACGCAGTATTTT	CASSLARAGDTQYF
TRBD2	TRBV6-5	-	TRBJ2-5	TGTGCCAGCGCCCTGCTAGCGGGGGTGGAGACCCAGTACTTC	CASALLAGVETQYF
TRBD1	TRBV28	once	TRBJ1-1	TGTGCCAGCAGTCTCAACTACAGGGGCGGTGAAGCTTTCTTT	CASSLNYRGGEAFF
-	TRBV27	-	TRBJ1-1	TGTGCCAGCAGTTTTGGCGTGGGCGCGGGAACTGAAGCTTTCTTT	CASSFGVGAGTEAFF
TRBD1	TRBV18	-	TRBJ1-2	TGTGCCAGCTCCCAGGACAGGGGAGGCTACACCTTC	CASSQDRGGYTF
TRBD1	TRBV7-9	-	TRBJ1-2	TGTGCCAGCAGCTCAAACAGGGGGAGAGTTGATAACTATGGCTACACCTTC	CASSSNRGRVDNYGYTF
-	TRBV4-3	-	TRBJ1-3	TGCGCCAGCAGCCAAGGACTACAACTCTCTGGAAACACCATATATTTT	CASSQGLQLSGNTIYF
-	TRBV28	few	TRBJ2-7	TGTGCCAGCAGAAAAAGGTTAGCAACCTACGAGCAGTACTTC	CASRKRLATYEQYF
-	TRBV20-1	-	TRBJ1-2	TGCAGTGCTAGTGGCCAGAACTATGGCTACACCTTC	CSASGQNYGYTF
-	TRBV29-1	-	TRBJ1-2	TGCAGCGTTGAAGATCTAGGCAGGGGCTTCTATGGCTACACCTTC	CSVEDLGRGFYGYTF
TRBD2	TRBV5-1	-	TRBJ2-7	TGCGCCAGCAGCTTAACTAGCGGTCCCTACGAGCAGTACTTC	CASSLTSGPYEQYF
-	TRBV4-2	-	TRBJ1-2	TGTGCCAGCAGCCAAGAGCACGAGGGTCTGAGAGGCTACACCTTC	CASSQEHEGLRGYTF
-	TRBV4-1	-	TRBJ2-3	TGCGCCAGCAGCCAATTCCCGGGTGGCGCAAGCACAGATACGCAGTATTTT	CASSQFPGGASTDTQYF
-	TRBV6-6	-	TRBJ2-1	TGTGCCAGCACTAGGGGGTCCTACAATGAGCAGTTCTTC	CASTRGSYNEQFF
-	TRBV9	once	TRBJ2-3	TGTGCCAGCAGCGTAGGGGGGCGCCAGCGCACAGATACGCAGTATTTT	CASSVGGRQRTDTQYF